This entry is about one TCR beta chain. This record comes from a study of blood T cell repertoires in COVID-19. The wider study: COVID-19 samples, acute and convalescent, were from the United States, Italy and Spain.

Per the original data handling: Estimation of nucleated cell counts relied on the amplification of reference gene primers. Using immunoSEQ multiplex PCR, the repertoire was profiled, and TCRdb retains in-frame clones only, with some absent. V, J and clone size derive from that table, while D and trimming were established from the DNA sequence. The sample consists of 200,000 to 250,000 clones, around nine tenths of them appearing once. Trimming at V came to 4 bases and at J to 0 bases, leaving 5 bases not matched to a gene. The CDR3 spans 15 residues. CDR1 and CDR2 (germline): SGHNT, YENEEA. The chain uses TRBV11-3 and TRBJ2-5, with 7 nucleotides matching TRBD1. The source of this sequence is a man aged 55 to 70 with acute or convalescent COVID-19. The specimen was peripheral blood. The CDR3 loop is CASSSTGAYQETQYF. The CDR3 coding sequence is TGTGCCAGCAGCTCAACAGGGGCCTACCAAGAGACCCAGTACTTC.